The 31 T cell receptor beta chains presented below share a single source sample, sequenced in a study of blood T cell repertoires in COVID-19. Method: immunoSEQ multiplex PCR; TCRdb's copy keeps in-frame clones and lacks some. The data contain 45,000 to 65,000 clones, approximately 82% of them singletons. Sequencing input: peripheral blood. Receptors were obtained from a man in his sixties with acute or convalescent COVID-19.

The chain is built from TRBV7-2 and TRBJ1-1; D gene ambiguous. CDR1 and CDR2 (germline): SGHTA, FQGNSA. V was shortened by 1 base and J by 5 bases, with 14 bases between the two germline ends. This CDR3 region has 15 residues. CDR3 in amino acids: CASSLGRAPGTEAFF. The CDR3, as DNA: TGTGCCAGCAGCTTAGGCCGGGCACCGGGGACTGAAGCTTTCTTT.

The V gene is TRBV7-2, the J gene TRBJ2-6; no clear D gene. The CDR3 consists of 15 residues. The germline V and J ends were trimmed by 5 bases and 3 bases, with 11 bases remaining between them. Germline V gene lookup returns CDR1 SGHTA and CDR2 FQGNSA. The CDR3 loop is CASSLNSGGANVLTF. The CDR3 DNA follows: TGTGCCAGCAGCCTTAACTCGGGTGGGGCCAACGTCCTGACTTTC. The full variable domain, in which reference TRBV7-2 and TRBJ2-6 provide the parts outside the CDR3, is GAGVSQSPSNKVTEKGKDVELRCDPISGHTALYWYRQSLGQGLEFLIYFQGNSAPDKSGLPSDRFSAERTGGSVSTLTIQRTQQEDSAVYLCASSLNSGGANVLTFGAGSRLTVL.

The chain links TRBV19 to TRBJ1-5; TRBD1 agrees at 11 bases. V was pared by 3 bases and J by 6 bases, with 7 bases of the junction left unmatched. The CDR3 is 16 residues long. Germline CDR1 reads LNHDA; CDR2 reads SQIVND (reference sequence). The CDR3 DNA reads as TGTGCCAGTAGTATGGCCCGGACAGGGGGCGTTCAGCCCCAGCATTTT. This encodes CASSMARTGGVQPQHF.

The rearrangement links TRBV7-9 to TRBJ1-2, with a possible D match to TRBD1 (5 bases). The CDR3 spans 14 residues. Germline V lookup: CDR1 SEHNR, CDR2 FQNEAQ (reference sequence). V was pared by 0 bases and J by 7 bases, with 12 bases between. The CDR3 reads CASSLARGSGGYTF. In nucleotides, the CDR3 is TGTGCCAGCAGCTTAGCAAGGGGATCGGGTGGCTACACCTTC.

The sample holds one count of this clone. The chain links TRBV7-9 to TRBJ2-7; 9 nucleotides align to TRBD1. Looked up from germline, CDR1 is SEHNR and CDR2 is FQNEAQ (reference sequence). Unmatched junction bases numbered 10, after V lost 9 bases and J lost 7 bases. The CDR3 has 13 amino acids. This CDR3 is CARMTGGRDEQYF. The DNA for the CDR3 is TGTGCCAGGATGACAGGGGGGAGAGATGAGCAGTACTTC. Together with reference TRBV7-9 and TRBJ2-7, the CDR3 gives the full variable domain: DTGVSQNPRHKITKRGQNVTFRCDPISEHNRLYWYRQTLGQGPEFLTYFQNEAQLEKSRLLSDRFSAERPKGSFSTLEIQRTEQGDSAMYLCARMTGGRDEQYFGPGTRLTVT.

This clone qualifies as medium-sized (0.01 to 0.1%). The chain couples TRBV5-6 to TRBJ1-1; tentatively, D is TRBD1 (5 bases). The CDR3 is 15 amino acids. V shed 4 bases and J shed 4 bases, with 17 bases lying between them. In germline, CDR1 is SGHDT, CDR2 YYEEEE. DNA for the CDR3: TGTGCCAGCAGCCCTGGCGGAGGGGCGAGCACTGAAGCTTTCTTT. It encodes CASSPGGGASTEAFF.

CDR3 sequence reads: CATSDLKGDNQPQHF. CDR3 nucleotides: TGTGCCACCAGTGATTTAAAAGGGGACAATCAGCCCCAGCATTTT. This chain connects TRBV24-1 to TRBJ1-5, with D tentatively TRBD1 (5 bases). V lost 1 base and J lost 3, with 9 bases in between. The CDR3 sequence is 15 residues long. Germline values: CDR1 KGHDR, CDR2 SFDVKD.

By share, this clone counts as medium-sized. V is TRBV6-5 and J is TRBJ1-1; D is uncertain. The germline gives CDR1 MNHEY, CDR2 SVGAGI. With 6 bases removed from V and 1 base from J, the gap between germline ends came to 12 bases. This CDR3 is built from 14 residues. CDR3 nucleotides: TGTGCCAGCAGCAACGGAGGATGGAACACTGAAGCTTTCTTT. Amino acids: CASSNGGWNTEAFF.

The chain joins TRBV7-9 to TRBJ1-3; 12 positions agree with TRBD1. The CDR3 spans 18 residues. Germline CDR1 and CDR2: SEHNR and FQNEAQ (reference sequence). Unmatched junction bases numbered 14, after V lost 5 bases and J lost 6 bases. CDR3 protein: CASSPDPGQGAGENTIYF. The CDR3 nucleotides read TGTGCCAGCAGCCCAGACCCGGGACAGGGGGCTGGGGAAAACACCATATATTTT.

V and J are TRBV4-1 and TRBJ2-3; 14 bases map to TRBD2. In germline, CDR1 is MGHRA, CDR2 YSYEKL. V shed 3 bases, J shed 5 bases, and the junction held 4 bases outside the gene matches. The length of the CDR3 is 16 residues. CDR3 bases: TGCGCCAGCAGCCAGCCCGGGACTAGCGGGGGAGATACGCAGTATTTT. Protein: CASSQPGTSGGDTQYF.

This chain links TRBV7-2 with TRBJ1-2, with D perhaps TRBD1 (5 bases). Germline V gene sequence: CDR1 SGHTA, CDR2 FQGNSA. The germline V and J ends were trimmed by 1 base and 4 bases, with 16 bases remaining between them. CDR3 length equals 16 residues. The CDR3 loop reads CASSLGGTVEGYGYTF. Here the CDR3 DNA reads TGTGCCAGCAGCTTAGGGGGGACGGTGGAGGGCTATGGCTACACCTTC.

The CDR3 is CASSPAAGADTQYF. Here the CDR3 DNA reads TGTGCCAGCAGCCCTGCCGCCGGTGCAGATACGCAGTATTTT. The rearrangement links TRBV11-3 to TRBJ2-3; no definite D call. This CDR3 is 14 amino acids long. CDR1 is SGHNT, CDR2 YENEEA, per germline. Trimming left V 5 bases short and J 4 bases short, with 13 bases between.

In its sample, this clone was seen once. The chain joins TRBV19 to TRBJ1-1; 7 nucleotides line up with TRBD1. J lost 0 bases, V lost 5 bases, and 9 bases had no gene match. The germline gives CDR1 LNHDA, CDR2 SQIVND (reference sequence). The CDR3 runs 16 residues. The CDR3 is CASSPGTALMNTEAFF. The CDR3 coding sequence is TGTGCCAGTAGTCCTGGGACAGCTCTAATGAACACTGAAGCTTTCTTT.

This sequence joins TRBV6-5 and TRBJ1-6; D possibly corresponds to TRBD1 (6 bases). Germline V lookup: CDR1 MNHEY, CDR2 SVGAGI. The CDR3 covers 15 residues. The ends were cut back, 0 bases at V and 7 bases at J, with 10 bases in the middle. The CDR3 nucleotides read TGTGCCAGCAGTTACTCAGGGGGTCACAATTCACCCCTCCACTTT. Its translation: CASSYSGGHNSPLHF.

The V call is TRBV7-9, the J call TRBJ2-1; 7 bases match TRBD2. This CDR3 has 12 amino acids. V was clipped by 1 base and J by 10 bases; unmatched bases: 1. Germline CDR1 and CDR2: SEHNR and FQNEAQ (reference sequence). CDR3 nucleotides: TGTGCCAGCAGCTTAGGGGAGGGGGAGCAGTTCTTC. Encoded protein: CASSLGEGEQFF.

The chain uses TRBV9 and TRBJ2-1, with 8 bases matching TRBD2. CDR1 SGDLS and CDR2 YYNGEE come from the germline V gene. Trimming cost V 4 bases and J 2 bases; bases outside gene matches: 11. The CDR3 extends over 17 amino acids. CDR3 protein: CASSLQVAGWPYNEQFF. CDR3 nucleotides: TGTGCCAGCAGCCTCCAGGTAGCGGGGTGGCCCTACAATGAGCAGTTCTTC. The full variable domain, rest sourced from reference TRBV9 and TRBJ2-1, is DSGVTQTPKHLITATGQRVTLRCSPRSGDLSVYWYQQSLDQGLQFLIQYYNGEERAKGNILERFSAQQFPDLHSELNLSSLELGDSALYFCASSLQVAGWPYNEQFFGPGTRLTVL.

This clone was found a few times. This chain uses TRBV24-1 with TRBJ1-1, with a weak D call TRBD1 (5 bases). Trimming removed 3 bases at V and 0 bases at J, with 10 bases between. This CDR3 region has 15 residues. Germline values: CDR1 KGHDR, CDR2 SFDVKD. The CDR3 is CATSDGQGVNTEAFF. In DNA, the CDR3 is TGTGCCACCAGTGATGGTCAGGGTGTGAACACTGAAGCTTTCTTT.

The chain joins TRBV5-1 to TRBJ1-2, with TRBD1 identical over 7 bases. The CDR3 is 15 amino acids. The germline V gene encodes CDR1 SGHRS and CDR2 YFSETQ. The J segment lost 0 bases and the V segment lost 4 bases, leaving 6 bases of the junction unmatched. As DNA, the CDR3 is TGCGCCAGCAGCAAGGGGACAGCATCTAACTATGGCTACACCTTC. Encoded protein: CASSKGTASNYGYTF.

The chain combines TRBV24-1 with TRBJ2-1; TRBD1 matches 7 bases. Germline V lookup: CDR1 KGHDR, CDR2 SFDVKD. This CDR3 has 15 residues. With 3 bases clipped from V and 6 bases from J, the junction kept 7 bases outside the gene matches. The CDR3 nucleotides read TGTGCCACCAGTGATCCGAGACAGGGTATCAATGAGCAGTTCTTC. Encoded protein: CATSDPRQGINEQFF.

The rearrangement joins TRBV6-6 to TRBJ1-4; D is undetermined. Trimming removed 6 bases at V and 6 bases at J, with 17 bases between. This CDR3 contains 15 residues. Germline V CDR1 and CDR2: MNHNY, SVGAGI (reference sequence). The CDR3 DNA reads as TGTGCCAGCAGCCCCCCCGGGAGCGTCGATGAAAAACTGTTTTTT. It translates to CASSPPGSVDEKLFF.

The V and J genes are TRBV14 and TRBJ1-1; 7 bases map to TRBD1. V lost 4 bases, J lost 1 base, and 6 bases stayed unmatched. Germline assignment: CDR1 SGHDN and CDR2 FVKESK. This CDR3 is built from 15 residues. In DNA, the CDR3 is TGTGCCAGCAGCCCGTTTAAGGGGGCGAACACTGAAGCTTTCTTT. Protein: CASSPFKGANTEAFF.

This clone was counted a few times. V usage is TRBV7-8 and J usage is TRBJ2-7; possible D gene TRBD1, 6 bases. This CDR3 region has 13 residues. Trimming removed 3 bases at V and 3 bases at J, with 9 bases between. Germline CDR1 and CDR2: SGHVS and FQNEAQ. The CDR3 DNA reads TGTGCCAGCAGCTTGGACAGACTCTACGAGCAGTACTTC. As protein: CASSLDRLYEQYF. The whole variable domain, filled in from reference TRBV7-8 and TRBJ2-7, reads GAGVSQSPRYKVAKRGQDVALRCDPISGHVSLFWYQQALGQGPEFLTYFQNEAQLDKSGLPSDRFFAERPEGSVSTLKIQRTQQEDSAVYLCASSLDRLYEQYFGPGTRLTVT.

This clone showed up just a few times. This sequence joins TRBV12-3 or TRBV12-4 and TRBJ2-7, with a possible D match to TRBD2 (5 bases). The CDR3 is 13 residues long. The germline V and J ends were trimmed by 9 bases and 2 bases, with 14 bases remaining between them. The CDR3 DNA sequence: TGTGCCAGTCGCCTAGCCGGGACCTACGAGCAGTACTTC. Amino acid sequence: CASRLAGTYEQYF.

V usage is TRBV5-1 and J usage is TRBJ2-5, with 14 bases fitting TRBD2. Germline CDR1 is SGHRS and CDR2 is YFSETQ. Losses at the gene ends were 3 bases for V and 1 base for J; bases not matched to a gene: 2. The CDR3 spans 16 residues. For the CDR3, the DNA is TGCGCCAGCAGCTCGACTAGCGGGGGGGGCCAAGAGACCCAGTACTTC. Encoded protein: CASSSTSGGGQETQYF.

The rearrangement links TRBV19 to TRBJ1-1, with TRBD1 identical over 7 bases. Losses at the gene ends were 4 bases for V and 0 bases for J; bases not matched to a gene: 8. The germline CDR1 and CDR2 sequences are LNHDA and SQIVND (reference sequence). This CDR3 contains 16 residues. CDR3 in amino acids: CASSRWQGGMNTEAFF. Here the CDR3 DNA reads TGTGCCAGTAGTAGGTGGCAGGGGGGAATGAACACTGAAGCTTTCTTT.

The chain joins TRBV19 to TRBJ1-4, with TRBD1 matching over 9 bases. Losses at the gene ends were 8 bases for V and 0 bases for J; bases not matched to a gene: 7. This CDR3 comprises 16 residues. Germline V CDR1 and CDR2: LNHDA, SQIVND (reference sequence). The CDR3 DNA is TGTGCCAGTGCCGACAGGGGGAGGGCAACTAATGAAAAACTGTTTTTT. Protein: CASADRGRATNEKLFF.

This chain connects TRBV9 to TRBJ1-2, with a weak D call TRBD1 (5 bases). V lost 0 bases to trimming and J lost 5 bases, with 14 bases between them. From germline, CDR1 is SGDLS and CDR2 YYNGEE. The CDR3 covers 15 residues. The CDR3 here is CASSVDSGGRYGYTF. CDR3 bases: TGTGCCAGCAGCGTAGATTCGGGGGGGAGATATGGCTACACCTTC.

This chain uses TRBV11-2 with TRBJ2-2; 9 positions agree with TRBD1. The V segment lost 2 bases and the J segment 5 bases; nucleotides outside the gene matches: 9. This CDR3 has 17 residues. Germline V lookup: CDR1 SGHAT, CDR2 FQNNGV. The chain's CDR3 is CASSLNGGTGRTGELFF. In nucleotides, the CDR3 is TGTGCCAGCAGCTTAAATGGCGGGACAGGGCGAACCGGGGAGCTGTTTTTT.

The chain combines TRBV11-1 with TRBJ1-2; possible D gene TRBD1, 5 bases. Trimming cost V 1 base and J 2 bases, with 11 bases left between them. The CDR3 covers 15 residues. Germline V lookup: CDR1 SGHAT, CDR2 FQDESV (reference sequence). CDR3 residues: CASSLVPRGNYGYTF. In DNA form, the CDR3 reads TGTGCCAGCAGCTTAGTCCCTCGGGGGAACTATGGCTACACCTTC.

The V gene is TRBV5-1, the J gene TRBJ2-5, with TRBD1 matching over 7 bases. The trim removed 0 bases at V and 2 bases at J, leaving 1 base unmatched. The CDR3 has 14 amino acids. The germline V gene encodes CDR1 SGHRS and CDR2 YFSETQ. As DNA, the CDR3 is TGCGCCAGCAGCTTGGGACAGGGACAAGAGACCCAGTACTTC. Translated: CASSLGQGQETQYF.

The DNA of the CDR3 is TGTGCCAGTAGTTATAGTAGCAATCAGCCCCAGCATTTT. It translates to CASSYSSNQPQHF. V gene TRBV19 combines with J gene TRBJ1-5; D uncertain. Trimming took 5 bases from V and 0 from J, leaving 5 bases between them. CDR3 length: 13 amino acids. The germline CDR1 and CDR2 sequences are LNHDA and SQIVND (reference sequence).